These 5 T cell receptor beta chains were all obtained from the same sample, sequenced in a study of blood T cell repertoires in COVID-19. Here immunoSEQ multiplex PCR was the method, and the copy in TCRdb shows in-frame clones only, minus some. In the table there are 250,000 to 300,000 clones, about 89% of which are singletons. Sample: peripheral blood. The origin of the receptors is a woman aged 25-40 years with COVID-19, enrolled during active disease.

The rearrangement joins TRBV18 to TRBJ1-6, with D hard to call. V lost 5 bases, J lost 5 bases, and 16 bases lay in between. Germline V gene sequence: CDR1 KGHSH, CDR2 LQKENI. This CDR3 contains 16 residues. The CDR3 nucleotides are TGTGCCAGCTCAGGCCTTGGCAGCGGGGATAATTCACCCCTCCACTTT. Translating it yields CASSGLGSGDNSPLHF.

The chain couples TRBV7-6 to TRBJ1-3; D perhaps matches TRBD1 (6 bases). This CDR3 has 14 amino acids. V was trimmed by 5 bases and J by 5 bases, leaving 13 bases between them. Looked up from germline, CDR1 is SGHVS and CDR2 is FNYEAQ. CDR3 in amino acids: CASSPGQSRNTIYF. The CDR3 DNA reads as TGTGCCAGCAGCCCTGGACAGTCACGAAACACCATATATTTT.

The rearrangement uses TRBV10-3 and TRBJ1-1; TRBD1 matches 7 bases. This CDR3 has 13 residues. J was trimmed by 7 bases and V by 8 bases; bases with no gene match: 10. Germline V CDR1 and CDR2: ENHRY, SYGVKD. The CDR3 bases are TGTGCCATCGGACGACAGGGAACGATTGAAGCTTTCTTT. It specifies CAIGRQGTIEAFF.

The rearrangement links TRBV6-2 or TRBV6-3 to TRBJ1-2, with TRBD1 matching over 9 bases. Trimming cost V 4 bases and J 2 bases; bases outside gene matches: 14. The germline gives CDR1 MNHEY, CDR2 SVGEGT. This CDR3 has 18 amino acids. CDR3 amino acids: CASSWPTGQGPHNYGYTF. In DNA, the CDR3 is TGTGCCAGCAGTTGGCCAACGGGACAGGGCCCACACAACTATGGCTACACCTTC.

This chain joins TRBV28 and TRBJ2-7, with 9 bases fitting TRBD1. The V gene end was trimmed by 4 bases and the J gene end by 4 bases; junction bases not matched to a gene: 8. This CDR3 contains 15 residues. Looked up from germline, CDR1 is MDHEN and CDR2 is SYDVKM. The CDR3 loop reads CASSSAGTGKYEQYF. The CDR3 region has the DNA TGTGCCAGCAGTTCGGCCGGGACAGGGAAATACGAGCAGTACTTC. The entire variable domain, with the rest obtained from reference TRBV28 and TRBJ2-7, is as follows: DVKVTQSSRYLVKRTGEKVFLECVQDMDHENMFWYRQDPGLGLRLIYFSYDVKMKEKGDIPEGYSVSREKKERFSLILESASTNQTSMYLCASSSAGTGKYEQYFGPGTRLTVT.